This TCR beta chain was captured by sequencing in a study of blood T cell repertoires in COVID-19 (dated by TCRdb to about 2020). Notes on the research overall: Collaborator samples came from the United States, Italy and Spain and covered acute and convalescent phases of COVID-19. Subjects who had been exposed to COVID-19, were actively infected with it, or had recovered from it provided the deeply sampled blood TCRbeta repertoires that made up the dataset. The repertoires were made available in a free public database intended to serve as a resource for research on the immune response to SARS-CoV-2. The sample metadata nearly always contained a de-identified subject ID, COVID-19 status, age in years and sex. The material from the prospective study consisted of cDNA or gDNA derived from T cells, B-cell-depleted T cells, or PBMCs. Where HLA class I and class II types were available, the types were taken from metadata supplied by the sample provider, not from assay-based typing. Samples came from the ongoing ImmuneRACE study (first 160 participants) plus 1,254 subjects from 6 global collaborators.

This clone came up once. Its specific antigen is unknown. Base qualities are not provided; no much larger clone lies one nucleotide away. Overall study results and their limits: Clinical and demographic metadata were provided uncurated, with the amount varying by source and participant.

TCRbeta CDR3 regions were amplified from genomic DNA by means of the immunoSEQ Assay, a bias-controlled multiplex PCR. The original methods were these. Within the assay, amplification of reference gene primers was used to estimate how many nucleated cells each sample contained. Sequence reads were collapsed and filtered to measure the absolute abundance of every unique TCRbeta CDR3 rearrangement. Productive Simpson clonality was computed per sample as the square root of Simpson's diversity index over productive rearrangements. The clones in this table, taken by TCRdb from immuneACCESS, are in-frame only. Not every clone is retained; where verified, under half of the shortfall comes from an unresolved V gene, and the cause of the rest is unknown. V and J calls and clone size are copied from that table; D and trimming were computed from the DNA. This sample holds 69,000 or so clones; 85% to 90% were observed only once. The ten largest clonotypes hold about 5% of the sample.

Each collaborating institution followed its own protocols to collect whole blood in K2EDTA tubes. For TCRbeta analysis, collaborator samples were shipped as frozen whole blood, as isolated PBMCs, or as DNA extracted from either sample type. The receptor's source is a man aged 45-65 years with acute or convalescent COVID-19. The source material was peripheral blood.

The DNA reads as follows: TGTGCCAGCAGCCATATCCTAGCGGGAGATTGGTATGAGCAGTTCTTC. Translated, it gives CASSHILAGDWYEQFF. This receptor chain uses TRBV11-3 and TRBJ2-1; TRBD2 lines up with 10 middle nucleotides. Sequences SGHNT (CDR1) and YENEEA (CDR2) are obtained from the germline V gene. V and J are trimmed by 5 bases and 8 bases, and the gene matches miss 12 bases of the junction. From the cysteine through the phenylalanine, the CDR3 covers 16 amino acids. Here the CDR3 DNA is all that survives: 48 bases in frame from base 1.